A selection of T cell receptor beta chains follows, all from one sample in a study of beta chain features in type 1 diabetes. The method was immunoSEQ multiplex PCR; TCRdb's version includes in-frame clones alone and lacks a portion of them. The sample yields some 360,000 clones, roughly a fifth seen once. Material: naive CD4+ T cells from blood. Receptor source: a woman aged 18-30 years in good health. CDR3s include the opening cysteine and the closing phenylalanine or tryptophan. D genes are given only for firm matches. A row's size may be missing; if present it is once, few, many or a size class.

cdr3_nt,cdr3_aa,v_call,j_call,d_call,clone_size,cdr3_length
TGTGCCAGCAGCCGCGGGGGCCTAAGGGTCTACGAGCAGTACTTC,CASSRGGLRVYEQYF,TRBV5-6,TRBJ2-7,-,-,15
TGTGCCAGCAGCTCGCGGACAGTGGGAAACACTGAAGCTTTCTTT,CASSSRTVGNTEAFF,TRBV7-9,TRBJ1-1,-,few,15
TGTGCCAGCAGTGTTCCGAATCTAAACTATGGCTACACCTTC,CASSVPNLNYGYTF,TRBV25-1,TRBJ1-2,-,few,14
TGCAGCGCTAGCCTCCCTAACTATGGCTACACCTTC,CSASLPNYGYTF,TRBV29-1,TRBJ1-2,-,few,12
TGTGCCAGTAGTTCCGCGGGACGGGGGGACGGCCGTTCCGGGAGGGTGCATGAGCAGTTCTTC,CASSSAGRGDGRSGRVHEQFF,TRBV19,TRBJ2-1,TRBD2,few,21
TGTGCCAGCAACACCGGGACTAGCGGGAGTAGGGTGCTGTTTTTT,CASNTGTSGSRVLFF,TRBV6-6,TRBJ2-2,TRBD2,-,15
TGTGCCTGGAACCGGGACGCCAGGGGTCAAGGCTACACCTTC,CAWNRDARGQGYTF,TRBV30,TRBJ1-2,-,-,14
TGCGCCAGCAGCCCCCGGTCGTCAGATACGCAGTATTTT,CASSPRSSDTQYF,TRBV5-1,TRBJ2-3,-,-,13
TGTGCCTGGACTCGGAGCACTGAAGCTTTCTTT,CAWTRSTEAFF,TRBV30,TRBJ1-1,-,-,11
TGCGCCAGCAGCCAAAACAGGGCGCGCGGCTACACCTTC,CASSQNRARGYTF,TRBV4-3,TRBJ1-2,-,-,13
TGCAGCGGCGCCCAGGGGCAAGGGCAGCCCCAGCATTTT,CSGAQGQGQPQHF,TRBV29-1,TRBJ1-5,-,few,13
TGCGCCAGCAGCTTCGCCTCTAGTTCCTACGAGCAGTACTTC,CASSFASSSYEQYF,TRBV5-1,TRBJ2-7,-,-,14
TGTGCCAGCATCCTAAGCAGGTACCAAGAGACCCAGTACTTC,CASILSRYQETQYF,TRBV21-1,TRBJ2-5,-,-,14
TGTGCCAGCAGCCAAGACAGGGTGTCCTACGAGCAGTACTTC,CASSQDRVSYEQYF,TRBV5-4,TRBJ2-7,TRBD1,-,14
TGCAGCGTTGAACCCCCGGGGGGCTCTGGGGCCAACGTCCTGACTTTC,CSVEPPGGSGANVLTF,TRBV29-1,TRBJ2-6,TRBD2,few,16
TGTGCCAGAGATACAGGGGATAGCAATCAGCCCCAGCATTTT,CARDTGDSNQPQHF,TRBV14,TRBJ1-5,TRBD1,few,14
TGTGCCAGCTCACCCAGAAGCGGGAGTTGGTCCTACAATGAGCAGTTCTTC,CASSPRSGSWSYNEQFF,TRBV18,TRBJ2-1,TRBD2,few,17
TGCGCCAGCAGCCCCACCGTAGCGTCAGGCACCGGGGAGCTGTTTTTT,CASSPTVASGTGELFF,TRBV4-1,TRBJ2-2,-,-,16
TGCAGCTTCCGGGACATAACGAACACCGGGGAGCTGTTTTTT,CSFRDITNTGELFF,TRBV29-1,TRBJ2-2,-,few,14
TGTGCCAGCAGCTCAGAAGGGGCGAAGCAATCGTCTATTGGCTACACCTTC,CASSSEGAKQSSIGYTF,TRBV5-4,TRBJ1-2,-,-,17
TGTGCCAGCAGCCCCCGGCGACAGAGCTCCTACAATGAGCAGTTCTTC,CASSPRRQSSYNEQFF,TRBV7-9,TRBJ2-1,-,few,16
TGTGCCAGCAGCTTCGGGACTAGCGGGTCCATACCTCCCTCAGTCTTC,CASSFGTSGSIPPSVF,TRBV7-9,TRBJ2-1,TRBD2,few,16
TGTGCCAGCAGCTTGGCCAGGACTGAAGCTTTCTTT,CASSLARTEAFF,TRBV5-4,TRBJ1-1,-,few,12
TGTGCCAGCAGCGCTGACGGGGGTCAGCCCCAGCATTTT,CASSADGGQPQHF,TRBV5-4,TRBJ1-5,-,-,13
TGTGCCAGTACGCAGGGGTACGAGCAGTACTTC,CASTQGYEQYF,TRBV19,TRBJ2-7,-,few,11
TGTGCCAGCAGCAAGCAGCGGGAGGGCCTCAACGAGCAGTACTTC,CASSKQREGLNEQYF,TRBV13,TRBJ2-7,TRBD2,-,15
TGTGCCAGCAGCCCTACCCCCGGCGGTGAAGCTTTCTTT,CASSPTPGGEAFF,TRBV5-6,TRBJ1-1,-,-,13
TGTGCCACCAGCAGAGATCTTCGTTCCGGGACAGGGGGCGCCGGGGAAAAACTGTTTTTT,CATSRDLRSGTGGAGEKLFF,TRBV15,TRBJ1-4,TRBD1,-,20
TGTGCCAGCTCACCACGGGCCGATAATATGAACACTGAAGCTTTCTTT,CASSPRADNMNTEAFF,TRBV18,TRBJ1-1,-,-,16
TGTGCCAGCAGCTTAGGAGCGGGGAAATACAATGAGCAGTTCTTC,CASSLGAGKYNEQFF,TRBV7-2,TRBJ2-1,TRBD2,-,15
TGTGCCAGCAGCTTATCATCCCTTCAGGAGCAGTACTTC,CASSLSSLQEQYF,TRBV7-2,TRBJ2-7,-,-,13
TGTGCCAGCAGCCTACAGGGCCAGCTAGAAGCTTTCTTT,CASSLQGQLEAFF,TRBV5-5,TRBJ1-1,-,few,13
TGTGCCAGCAGCGCGTGGCAAAATACGGGGTCTGGAAACACCATATATTTT,CASSAWQNTGSGNTIYF,TRBV9,TRBJ1-3,-,-,17
TGTGCCAGCAGCGCACGGACAGGGACCGGGGAGCTGTTTTTT,CASSARTGTGELFF,TRBV7-2,TRBJ2-2,TRBD1,few,14
TGTGCCAGCTCCCTCGGACTAGGGCGCACAGATACGCAGTATTTT,CASSLGLGRTDTQYF,TRBV18,TRBJ2-3,TRBD2,few,15